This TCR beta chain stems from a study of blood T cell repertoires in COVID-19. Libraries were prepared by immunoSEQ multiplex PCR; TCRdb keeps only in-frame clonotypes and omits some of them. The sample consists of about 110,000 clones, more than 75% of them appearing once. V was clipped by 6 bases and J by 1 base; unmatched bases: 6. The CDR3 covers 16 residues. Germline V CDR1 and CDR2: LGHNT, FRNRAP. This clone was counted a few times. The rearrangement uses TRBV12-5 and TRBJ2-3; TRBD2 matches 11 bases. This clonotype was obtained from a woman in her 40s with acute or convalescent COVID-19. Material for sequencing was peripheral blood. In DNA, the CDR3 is TGTGCTAGTGGGATAGCGGGGGGGCCTCGCACAGATACGCAGTATTTT. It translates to CASGIAGGPRTDTQYF. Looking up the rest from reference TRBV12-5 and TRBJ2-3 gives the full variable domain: DARVTQTPRHKVTEMGQEVTMRCQPILGHNTVFWYRQTMMQGLELLAYFRNRAPLDDSGMPKDRFSAEMPDATLATLKIQPSEPRDSAVYFCASGIAGGPRTDTQYFGPGTRLTVL.